This record looks at one TCR beta chain sequence and its context. Measured with immunoSEQ multiplex PCR; TCRdb has only the in-frame clones, and not every one. The sample lists 150,000 to 200,000 clones; approximately 80% were seen once. The data are from a study of blood T cell repertoires in COVID-19. Study overall: COVID-19 samples, acute and convalescent, were from the United States, Italy and Spain. PBMCs, B-cell-depleted T cells, or T cells were the source of the cDNA or gDNA that made up the material.

Germline assignment: CDR1 SGHTA and CDR2 FQGTGA. The CDR3 is 15 amino acids. V gave up 4 bases and J gave up 0 bases, with 10 bases separating them. Sequencing input: peripheral blood. This clonotype was sampled from a human donor in a cohort sampled during active COVID-19. The chain uses TRBV7-3 and TRBJ2-1, with a weak D call TRBD2 (6 bases). The CDR3 spells CASSYAGSSYNEQFF. CDR3 nucleotides: TGTGCCAGCAGCTACGCGGGGAGCTCCTACAATGAGCAGTTCTTC. Supplemented by reference TRBV7-3 and TRBJ2-1, the full variable domain reads GAGVSQTPSNKVTEKGKYVELRCDPISGHTALYWYRQSLGQGPEFLIYFQGTGAADDSGLPNDRFFAVRPEGSVSTLKIQRTERGDSAVYLCASSYAGSSYNEQFFGPGTRLTVL.